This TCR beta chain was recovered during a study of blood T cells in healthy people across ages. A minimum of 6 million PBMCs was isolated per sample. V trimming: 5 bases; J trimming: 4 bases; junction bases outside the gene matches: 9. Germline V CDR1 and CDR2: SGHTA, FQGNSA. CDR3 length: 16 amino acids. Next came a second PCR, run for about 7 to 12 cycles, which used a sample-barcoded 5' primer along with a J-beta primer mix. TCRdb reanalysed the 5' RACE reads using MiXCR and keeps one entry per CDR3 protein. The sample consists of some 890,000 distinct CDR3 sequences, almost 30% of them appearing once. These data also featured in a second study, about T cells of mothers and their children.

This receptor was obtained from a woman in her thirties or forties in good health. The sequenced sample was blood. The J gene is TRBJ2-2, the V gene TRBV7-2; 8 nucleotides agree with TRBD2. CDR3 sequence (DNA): TGTGCCAGCAGCCAGTCGGGGGGGCGCGTCACCGGGGAGCTGTTTTTT. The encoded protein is CASSQSGGRVTGELFF.